Sequencing of this T cell receptor beta chain was carried out in a study of PD-L1 blockade in urothelial cancer. The wider study: About nine tenths of the roughly 29 patients comprised males who had bladder-origin urothelial cancer.

As for time point: peripheral blood 6 weeks after treatment start. Some clones are missing from TCRdb's copy, which holds only in-frame ones; the method was immunoSEQ multiplex PCR. The repertoire includes 40,000 to 60,000 clones, approximately 80% of them detected once, and around 9.1% sits in the top ten. The CDR3 has 13 amino acids. The germline gives CDR1 SGHDT, CDR2 YYEEEE. Between the trimmed V and J ends, which lost 7 bases and 5 bases, there was a span of 12 bases. The rearrangement joins TRBV5-6 to TRBJ1-4, with D unresolved. The sample in question was PBMCs, obtained around atezolizumab (anti-PD-L1) treatment. The sequence was collected from a man between 65 and 85 years old with urothelial cancer. In DNA form, the CDR3 reads TGTGCCAGCGGCGGGCGGAACAATGAAAAACTGTTTTTT. It is translated as CASGGRNNEKLFF. Full variable domain (remainder filled in from reference TRBV5-6 and TRBJ1-4): DAGVTQSPTHLIKTRGQQVTLRCSPKSGHDTVSWYQQALGQGPQFIFQYYEEEERQRGNFPDRFSGHQFPNYSSELNVNALLLGDSALYLCASGGRNNEKLFFGSGTQLSVL.